This T cell receptor beta chain emerged from a study of blood T cell repertoires in COVID-19. The assay was immunoSEQ multiplex PCR, and TCRdb's table has in-frame clones only and misses some. The top ten clones hold more than 11% of a sample with around 160,000 clones, around 75% of them seen once. V was pared by 7 bases and J by 0 bases, with 8 bases between. Germline V CDR1 and CDR2: KGHDR, SFDVKD. This CDR3 has 13 residues. The chain recombines TRBV24-1 with TRBJ2-5; no clear D gene. The source is a woman aged 80 or over with acute or convalescent COVID-19. Sequenced input: peripheral blood. This chain's CDR3 is CATSTGYQETQYF. The CDR3, as DNA: TGTGCCACCAGCACCGGGTACCAAGAGACCCAGTACTTC.